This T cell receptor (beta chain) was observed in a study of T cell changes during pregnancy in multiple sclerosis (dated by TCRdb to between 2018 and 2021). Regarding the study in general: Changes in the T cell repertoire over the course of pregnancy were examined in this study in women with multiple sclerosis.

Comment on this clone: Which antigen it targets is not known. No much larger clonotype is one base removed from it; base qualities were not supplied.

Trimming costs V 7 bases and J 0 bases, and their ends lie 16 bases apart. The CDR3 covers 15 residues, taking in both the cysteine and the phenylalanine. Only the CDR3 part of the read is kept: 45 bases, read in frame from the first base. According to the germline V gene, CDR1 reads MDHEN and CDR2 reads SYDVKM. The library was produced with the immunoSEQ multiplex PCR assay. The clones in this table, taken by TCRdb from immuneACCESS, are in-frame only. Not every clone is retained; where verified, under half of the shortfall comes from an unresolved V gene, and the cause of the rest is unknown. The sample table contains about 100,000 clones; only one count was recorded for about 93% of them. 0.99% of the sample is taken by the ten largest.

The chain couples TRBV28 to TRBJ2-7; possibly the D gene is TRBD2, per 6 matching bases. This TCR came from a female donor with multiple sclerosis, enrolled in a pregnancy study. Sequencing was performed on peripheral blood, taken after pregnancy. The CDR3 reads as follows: CASTPWWDSSYEQYF. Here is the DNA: TGTGCCAGCACCCCATGGTGGGACTCCTCCTACGAGCAGTACTTC.